Presented here are 2 T cell receptor beta chains from one specimen sequenced in a study of Tregs in tolerant kidney transplant recipients. Sequenced by immunoSEQ multiplex PCR; TCRdb stores in-frame clones only, minus some. The sample has more than 1,500 clones, approximately 51% seen once. What these receptors recognize is not known. The source material was Tregs from blood cultured with allogeneic cells. The receptor source for this set is a human donor in good health.

This clone is hyperexpanded (1% or more) by share. V usage is TRBV4-1 and J usage is TRBJ2-1; TRBD2 matches 14 bases. V lost 2 bases to trimming and J lost 6 bases; unmatched junction nucleotides: 12. CDR1 and CDR2 from the germline V gene are MGHRA and YSYEKL. The CDR3 has 19 amino acids. CDR3 in amino acids: CASSQTRLAGGPSRNEQFF. The DNA of the CDR3 is TGCGCCAGCAGCCAAACCAGACTAGCGGGGGGGCCTTCTCGCAATGAGCAGTTCTTC.

This clone was counted only a few times. J is TRBJ2-5 and V is TRBV11-3, with 7 nucleotides matching TRBD1. Germline lookup yields CDR1 SGHNT and CDR2 YENEEA. CDR3 size: 15 residues. With V trimmed by 1 base and J by 4 bases, 6 bases remained unmatched. The CDR3 DNA follows: TGTGCCAGCAGCTTAGGGGGGACAGTGGGAGAGACCCAGTACTTC. It translates to CASSLGGTVGETQYF.